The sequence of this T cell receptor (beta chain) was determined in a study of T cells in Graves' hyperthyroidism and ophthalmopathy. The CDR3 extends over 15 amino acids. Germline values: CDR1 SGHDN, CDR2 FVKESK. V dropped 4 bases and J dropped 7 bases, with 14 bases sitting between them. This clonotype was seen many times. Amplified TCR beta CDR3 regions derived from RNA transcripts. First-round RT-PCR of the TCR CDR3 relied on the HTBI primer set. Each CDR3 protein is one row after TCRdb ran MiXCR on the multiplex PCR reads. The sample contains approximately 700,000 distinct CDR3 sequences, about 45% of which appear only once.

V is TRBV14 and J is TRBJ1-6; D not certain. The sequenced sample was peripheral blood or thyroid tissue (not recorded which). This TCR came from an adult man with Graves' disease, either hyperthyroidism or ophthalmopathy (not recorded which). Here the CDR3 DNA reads TGTGCCAGCAGCCTCGGTCTTGATGGGAATTCACCCCTCCACTTT. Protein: CASSLGLDGNSPLHF.